The 19 T cell receptor beta chains presented below share a single source sample, sequenced in a study of cytomegalovirus exposure and HLA in healthy donors. The PCR had 60 Vbeta and 13 Jbeta primers. TCRdb's table, derived via immunoSEQ multiplex PCR, lists solely in-frame clones and lacks some. This table holds 200,000 to 250,000 clones, 70% to 90% found once. The sequenced material came from PBMCs. These receptors were obtained from a man aged 25-40 years in good health and CMV-seronegative.

The J gene is TRBJ2-3, the V gene TRBV6-4; D gene ambiguous. V was shortened by 4 bases and J by 0 bases, with 8 bases between the two germline ends. The CDR3 has 14 residues. CDR1 is MRHNA, CDR2 SNTAGT, per germline. CDR3 sequence: CASSASSSTDTQYF. For the CDR3, the DNA is TGTGCCAGCAGTGCGAGTTCTAGCACAGATACGCAGTATTTT.

This clone appeared a few times. J is TRBJ2-1 and V is TRBV10-3; the match to TRBD2 covers 7 bases. Per the germline V gene, CDR1 is ENHRY and CDR2 is SYGVKD. V lost 6 bases and J lost 11; bases outside the gene matches: 10. The CDR3 is 13 amino acids. The CDR3 reads CAISPRGEGQQFF. CDR3 nucleotides: TGTGCCATCAGCCCTCGGGGGGAGGGACAGCAGTTCTTC.

The chain recombines TRBV10-1 with TRBJ2-1; TRBD2 matches at 7 bases. The V segment lost 6 bases and the J segment 7 bases; nucleotides outside the gene matches: 12. The germline gives CDR1 WNHNN, CDR2 SYGVQD (reference sequence). The CDR3 has 15 amino acids. This CDR3 reads CASRGWTGEGNEQFF. The CDR3 coding sequence is TGCGCCAGCAGAGGGTGGACTGGGGAGGGTAATGAGCAGTTCTTC.

The genes are TRBV5-6 and TRBJ1-4; a weak D match, TRBD1 (5 bases). Trimming left V 2 bases short and J 4 bases short, with 9 bases between. This CDR3 comprises 14 residues. Germline CDR1 SGHDT, CDR2 YYEEEE. The CDR3: CASSFAGLNEKLFF. The CDR3, as DNA: TGTGCCAGCAGCTTTGCGGGACTTAATGAAAAACTGTTTTTT.

The J gene is TRBJ2-3, the V gene TRBV10-1, with D possibly matching TRBD1 (6 bases). V dropped 0 bases and J dropped 4 bases, with 11 bases sitting between them. Germline V gene sequence: CDR1 WNHNN, CDR2 SYGVQD (reference sequence). The CDR3 extends over 15 amino acids. CDR3 amino acids: CASSESSGTPDTQYF. Written as DNA, the CDR3 is TGCGCCAGCAGTGAGTCTTCAGGGACACCAGATACGCAGTATTTT.

The J gene is TRBJ1-2, the V gene TRBV18, with a possible D match to TRBD1 (6 bases). Germline loops: CDR1 KGHSH, CDR2 LQKENI. V lost 1 base and J lost 2, with 14 bases in between. The CDR3 runs to 16 residues. Here the CDR3 reads CASSPRSPDRNYGYTF. The CDR3 bases are TGTGCCAGCTCACCACGTTCCCCTGACAGGAACTATGGCTACACCTTC.

The V call is TRBV27, the J call TRBJ2-5; D unresolved. CDR1 is MNHEY and CDR2 is SMNVEV in the germline V gene (reference sequence). The V gene lost 4 bases and the J gene lost 5 bases, with 11 bases spanning the gap. The CDR3 covers 13 residues. CDR3 sequence: CASSSLARETQYF. The DNA for the CDR3 is TGTGCCAGCAGTTCTTTAGCTAGGGAGACCCAGTACTTC.

V is TRBV19 and J is TRBJ2-7; possible D gene TRBD1, 6 bases. The CDR3 totals 13 residues. Trimming removed 5 bases at V and 2 bases at J, with 10 bases between. From germline, CDR1 is LNHDA and CDR2 SQIVND (reference sequence). The CDR3 spells CASSSGATYEQYF. DNA of the CDR3: TGTGCCAGTAGTTCAGGGGCCACCTACGAGCAGTACTTC.

This chain joins TRBV28 and TRBJ1-2; weak D call: TRBD1 (6 bases). With 4 bases removed from V and 4 bases from J, the gap between germline ends came to 16 bases. The CDR3 totals 15 residues. Germline V gene lookup returns CDR1 MDHEN and CDR2 SYDVKM. The CDR3 is CASSSGDTLFYGYTF. CDR3 sequence (DNA): TGTGCCAGCAGTTCAGGGGACACCCTCTTCTATGGCTACACCTTC.

The V and J genes are TRBV20-1 and TRBJ1-6; weak D call: TRBD1 (5 bases). The CDR3 sequence is 10 residues long. CDR1 and CDR2 from the germline V gene are DFQATT and SNEGSKA (reference sequence). Trimming left V 5 bases short and J 10 bases short, with 6 bases between. In DNA, the CDR3 is TGCAGTGCTCAGGGCTCACCCCTCCACTTT. Residues: CSAQGSPLHF.

This clone has just one count. The chain links TRBV18 to TRBJ1-3, with 7 bases aligning to TRBD1. Germline loops: CDR1 KGHSH, CDR2 LQKENI. The CDR3 extends over 16 amino acids. V lost 4 bases to trimming and J lost 4 bases; unmatched junction nucleotides: 10. The DNA of the CDR3 is TGTGCCAGCTCACAACTACAGGGGAATTTAGGAAACACCATATATTTT. Translated, it gives CASSQLQGNLGNTIYF. Full variable domain (outside the CDR3, taken from reference TRBV18 and TRBJ1-3): NAGVMQNPRHLVRRRGQEARLRCSPMKGHSHVYWYRQLPEEGLKFMVYLQKENIIDESGMPKERFSAEFPKEGPSILRIQQVVRGDSAAYFCASSQLQGNLGNTIYFGEGSWLTVV.

In nucleotides, the CDR3 is TGCGCCAGCAGCCAAGATCTAGGGGGGGGGACGGAAAAACTGTTTTTT. Amino acid sequence: CASSQDLGGGTEKLFF. This chain uses TRBV4-3 with TRBJ1-4, with D possibly TRBD1 on 6 matching bases. V was trimmed by 0 bases and J by 8 bases, leaving 16 bases between them. CDR1 LGHNA and CDR2 YSLEER come from the germline V gene. This CDR3 is 16 amino acids long.

This clone was observed once. At one of its ends the junction is not consistent with the germline gene, which may arise from a read error. The chain combines TRBV13 with TRBJ2-5; 10 positions match TRBD2. The germline gives CDR1 PRHDT, CDR2 FYEKMQ (reference sequence). CDR3 length: 16 residues. In DNA, the CDR3 is TGTGCCAGCTGCTTGAGCGGGGGGGCAGGGCAAGAGACCCAGTACTTC. This codes for CASCLSGGAGQETQYF.

This clone was observed a few times. The CDR3 nucleotides are TGTGCCAGCAGTGACTCAGAGGGGGGCACAGATACGCAGTATTTT. The encoded protein is CASSDSEGGTDTQYF. The chain has TRBV6-4 and TRBJ2-3; a weak D match, TRBD1 (6 bases). Germline CDR1 is MRHNA and CDR2 is SNTAGT. Trimming took 0 bases from V and 1 from J, leaving 8 bases between them. The CDR3 spans 15 residues.

The chain has TRBV6-5 and TRBJ1-1; 9 nucleotides agree with TRBD1. Germline CDR1 reads MNHEY; CDR2 reads SVGAGI. The V gene end was trimmed by 5 bases and the J gene end by 11 bases; junction bases not matched to a gene: 6. The CDR3 loop spans 12 amino acids. The CDR3: CASSLWTGEAFF. In DNA form, the CDR3 reads TGTGCCAGCAGTCTTTGGACAGGGGAGGCTTTCTTT.

The chain links TRBV7-2 to TRBJ1-1; 8 nucleotides match TRBD1. CDR3 size: 15 residues. Per germline, CDR1 SGHTA and CDR2 FQGNSA. With 1 base clipped from V and 1 base from J, the junction kept 2 bases outside the gene matches. As DNA, the CDR3 is TGTGCCAGCAGCTTAGACGGACAGGGGAACACTGAAGCTTTCTTT. Translated, it gives CASSLDGQGNTEAFF.

The gene calls are TRBV7-6 and TRBJ1-1, with D uncertain. Germline V gives CDR1 SGHVS, CDR2 FNYEAQ. This CDR3 is built from 13 residues. V was shortened by 5 bases and J by 3 bases, with 10 bases between the two germline ends. CDR3 in DNA: TGTGCCAGCAGCCAGGTGGCTGACACTGAAGCTTTCTTT. Its translation: CASSQVADTEAFF.

This chain joins TRBV19 and TRBJ1-2, with 9 positions matching TRBD1. Germline trimming cut 6 bases from V and 7 bases from J; bases unmatched to any gene: 9. Germline-derived CDR1 and CDR2 are LNHDA and SQIVND (reference sequence). This CDR3 spans 14 amino acids. The CDR3 spells CASRRNRGRGGYTF. CDR3 coding DNA: TGTGCCAGTAGGAGAAACAGGGGGCGGGGTGGCTACACCTTC.

This chain links TRBV11-3 with TRBJ2-1; 11 bases match TRBD1. Germline lookup yields CDR1 SGHNT and CDR2 YENEEA. The CDR3 totals 16 residues. The J segment lost 4 bases and the V segment lost 4 bases, leaving 6 bases of the junction unmatched. In nucleotides, the CDR3 is TGTGCCAGCAGCTCCGGGACAGGGGGTTGGTACAATGAGCAGTTCTTC. It is translated as CASSSGTGGWYNEQFF.